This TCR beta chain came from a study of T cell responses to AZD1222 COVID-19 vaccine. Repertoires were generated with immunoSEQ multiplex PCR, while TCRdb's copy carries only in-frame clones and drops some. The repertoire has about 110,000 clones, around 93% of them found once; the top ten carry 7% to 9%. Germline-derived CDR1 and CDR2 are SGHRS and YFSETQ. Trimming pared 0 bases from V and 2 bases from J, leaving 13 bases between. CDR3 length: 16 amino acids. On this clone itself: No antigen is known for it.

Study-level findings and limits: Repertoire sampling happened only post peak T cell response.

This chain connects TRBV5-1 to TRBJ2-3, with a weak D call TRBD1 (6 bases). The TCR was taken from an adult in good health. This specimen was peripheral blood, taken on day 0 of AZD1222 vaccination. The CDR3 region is CASSLGAAGATDTQYF. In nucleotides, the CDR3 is TGCGCCAGCAGCTTGGGGGCAGCAGGGGCCACAGATACGCAGTATTTT.